Presented here are 11 T cell receptor beta chains from one specimen sequenced in a study of shared clonotypes between healthy human individuals. CD45RO negativity and positive selection for CCR7 defined naive CD8 cells, a population that excluded terminally differentiated effector memory CD45RA+ cells. Measured with immunoSEQ multiplex PCR; TCRdb has only the in-frame clones, and not every one. The data contain about 870,000 clones, roughly 92% of them seen just once; the ten biggest clones take up 24%. The sample consisted of naive CD8+ T cells sorted from blood. The receptors were gathered from a young man in good health.

With regard to this clone: This sequence may be a read error, since a much larger clone differs from it by one base. The rearrangement uses TRBV5-1 and TRBJ2-2; TRBD1 might be the D (7 bases). Germline V gives CDR1 SGHRS, CDR2 YFSETQ. V gave up 5 bases and J gave up 6 bases, with 20 bases separating them. The CDR3 covers 16 residues. This CDR3 is CASRGQDRRGSGELFF. In nucleotides, the CDR3 is TGCGCCAGCAGGGGGCAGGACAGGCGGGGATCCGGGGAGCTGTTTTTT.

V gene TRBV29-1 combines with J gene TRBJ1-1; D is unresolved. This CDR3 has 13 amino acids. The V gene's germline CDR1 is SQVTM and CDR2 ANQGSEA. Trimming removed 1 base at V and 3 bases at J, with 9 bases between. CDR3 sequence reads: CSVEGQKDTEAFF. CDR3 nucleotides: TGCAGCGTTGAAGGGCAAAAGGACACTGAAGCTTTCTTT.

J is TRBJ2-5 and V is TRBV11-2; D possibly corresponds to TRBD2 (7 bases). Germline V gene sequence: CDR1 SGHAT, CDR2 FQNNGV. This CDR3 is built from 17 residues. Trimming stripped 1 base from V and 4 bases from J, with 19 bases between. CDR3 DNA: TGTGCCAGCAGCTTAGGCTTTAATATCGGGGGGCGAGAGACCCAGTACTTC. Amino acid sequence: CASSLGFNIGGRETQYF. The full variable domain, rest sourced from reference TRBV11-2 and TRBJ2-5, is EAGVAQSPRYKIIEKRQSVAFWCNPISGHATLYWYQQILGQGPKLLIQFQNNGVVDDSQLPKDRFSAERLKGVDSTLKIQPAKLEDSAVYLCASSLGFNIGGRETQYFGPGTRLLVL.

The V and J genes are TRBV9 and TRBJ1-1; a possible D gene is TRBD1 (5 bases). This CDR3 spans 14 amino acids. Trimming took 1 base from V and 2 from J, leaving 9 bases between them. CDR1 and CDR2 from the germline V gene are SGDLS and YYNGEE. As DNA, the CDR3 is TGTGCCAGCAGCGTATGGGGGGGAAACACTGAAGCTTTCTTT. This gives the protein CASSVWGGNTEAFF.

The chain is built from TRBV10-3 and TRBJ2-1; TRBD1 matches 9 bases. The trim removed 7 bases at V and 4 bases at J, leaving 5 bases unmatched. Germline values: CDR1 ENHRY, CDR2 SYGVKD. The CDR3 is 14 amino acids. CDR3 protein: CAITDRGAYNEQFF. In DNA form, the CDR3 reads TGTGCCATCACCGACAGGGGGGCTTACAATGAGCAGTTCTTC.

V usage is TRBV11-2 and J usage is TRBJ2-7; TRBD1 might be the D (6 bases). Trimming pared 2 bases from V and 5 bases from J, leaving 10 bases between. Germline CDR1 reads SGHAT; CDR2 reads FQNNGV. The CDR3 runs 13 residues. The CDR3 bases are TGTGCCAGCAGCTTAATGGGGGCTAACGAGCAGTACTTC. Its translation is CASSLMGANEQYF.

Here the CDR3 reads CASSSSGSGSPYNEQFF. The CDR3 region has the DNA TGTGCCAGCAGCTCCTCGGGTAGCGGGAGTCCCTACAATGAGCAGTTCTTC. This chain joins TRBV7-9 and TRBJ2-1; 9 bases map to TRBD2. This CDR3 contains 17 residues. CDR1 SEHNR and CDR2 FQNEAQ come from the germline V gene (reference sequence). V was clipped by 4 bases and J by 2 bases; unmatched bases: 9.

The chain recombines TRBV19 with TRBJ1-5; a possible D gene is TRBD1 (5 bases). From germline, CDR1 is LNHDA and CDR2 SQIVND (reference sequence). The V and J ends lost 5 bases and 6 bases respectively, with 20 bases between them. The CDR3 sequence is 16 residues long. The CDR3 protein is CASSSLGRVESQPQHF. The DNA for the CDR3 is TGTGCCAGTAGTTCATTGGGCAGGGTCGAGAGTCAGCCCCAGCATTTT.

This sequence joins TRBV18 and TRBJ2-1, with 9 bases identical to TRBD1. The CDR3 spans 16 residues. Germline values: CDR1 KGHSH, CDR2 LQKENI. With V trimmed by 3 bases and J by 7 bases, 10 bases remained unmatched. DNA of the CDR3: TGTGCCAGCTCACCTTCCGGCGGGACAGGGTGGAATGAGCAGTTCTTC. Translation gives CASSPSGGTGWNEQFF.

The CDR3 DNA follows: TGTGCCAGCAGTTATGAGGTGAGAGCAAGGTCCTACGAGCAGTACTTC. Its protein product is CASSYEVRARSYEQYF. The chain is built from TRBV28 and TRBJ2-7; D not resolved. This CDR3 contains 16 residues. Trimming took off 4 bases at V and 1 base at J, with 17 bases between the two ends. Germline-derived CDR1 and CDR2 are MDHEN and SYDVKM.

The gene calls are TRBV4-1 and TRBJ1-4; the match to TRBD1 covers 10 bases. V shed 4 bases and J 3 bases; nucleotides not matched to a gene: 5. This CDR3 is built from 16 residues. Germline values: CDR1 MGHRA, CDR2 YSYEKL. The CDR3 nucleotides read TGCGCCAGCAGCCTAAGACAGGGGGCGGCTAATGAAAAACTGTTTTTT. This translates into CASSLRQGAANEKLFF.